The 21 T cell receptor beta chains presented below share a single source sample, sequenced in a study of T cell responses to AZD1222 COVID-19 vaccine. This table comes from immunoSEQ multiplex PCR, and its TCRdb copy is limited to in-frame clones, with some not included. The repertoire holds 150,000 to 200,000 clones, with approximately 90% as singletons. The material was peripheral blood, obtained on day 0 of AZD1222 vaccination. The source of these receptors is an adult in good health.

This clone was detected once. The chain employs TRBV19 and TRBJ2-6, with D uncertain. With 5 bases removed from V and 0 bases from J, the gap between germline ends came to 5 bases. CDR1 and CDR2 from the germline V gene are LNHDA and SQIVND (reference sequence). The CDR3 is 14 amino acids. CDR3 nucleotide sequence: TGTGCCAGTAGTTCCGGCTCTGGGGCCAACGTCCTGACTTTC. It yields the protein CASSSGSGANVLTF.

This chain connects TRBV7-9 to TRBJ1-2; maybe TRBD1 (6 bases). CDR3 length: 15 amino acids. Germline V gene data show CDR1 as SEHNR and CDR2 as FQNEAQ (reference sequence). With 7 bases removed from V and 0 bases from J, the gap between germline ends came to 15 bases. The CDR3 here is CASNPDSHSNYGYTF. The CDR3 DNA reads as TGTGCCAGCAACCCGGACAGCCACTCTAACTATGGCTACACCTTC.

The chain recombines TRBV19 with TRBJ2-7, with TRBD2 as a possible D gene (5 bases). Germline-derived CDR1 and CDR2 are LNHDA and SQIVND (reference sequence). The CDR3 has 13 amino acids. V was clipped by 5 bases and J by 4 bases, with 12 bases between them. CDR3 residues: CASSWGTSYEQYF. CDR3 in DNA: TGTGCCAGTAGTTGGGGAACTAGTTACGAGCAGTACTTC. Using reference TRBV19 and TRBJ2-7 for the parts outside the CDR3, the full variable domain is DGGITQSPKYLFRKEGQNVTLSCEQNLNHDAMYWYRQDPGQGLRLIYYSQIVNDFQKGDIAEGYSVSREKKESFPLTVTSAQKNPTAFYLCASSWGTSYEQYFGPGTRLTVT.

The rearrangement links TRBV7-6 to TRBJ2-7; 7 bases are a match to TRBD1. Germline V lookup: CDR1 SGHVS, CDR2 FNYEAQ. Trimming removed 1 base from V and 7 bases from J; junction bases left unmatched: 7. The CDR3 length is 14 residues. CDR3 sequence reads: CASSLEQGSREQYF. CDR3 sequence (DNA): TGTGCCAGCAGCTTAGAACAGGGGTCCCGGGAGCAGTACTTC.

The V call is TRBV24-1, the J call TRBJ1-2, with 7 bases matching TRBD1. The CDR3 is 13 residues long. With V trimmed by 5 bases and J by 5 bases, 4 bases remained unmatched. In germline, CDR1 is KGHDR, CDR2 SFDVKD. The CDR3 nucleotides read TGTGCCACCAGTGCCACGACAGGGTATGGCTACACCTTC. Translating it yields CATSATTGYGYTF.

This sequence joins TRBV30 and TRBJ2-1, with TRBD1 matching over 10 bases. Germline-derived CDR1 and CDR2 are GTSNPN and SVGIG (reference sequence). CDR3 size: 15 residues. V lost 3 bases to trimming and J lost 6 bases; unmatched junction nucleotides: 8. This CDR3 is CAWRETGGAGNEQFF. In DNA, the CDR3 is TGTGCCTGGAGAGAGACAGGGGGCGCTGGCAATGAGCAGTTCTTC. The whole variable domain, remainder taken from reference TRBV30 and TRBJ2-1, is SQTIHQWPATLVQPVGSPLSLECTVEGTSNPNLYWYRQAAGRGLQLLFYSVGIGQISSEVPQNLSASRPQDRQFILSSKKLLLSDSGFYLCAWRETGGAGNEQFFGPGTRLTVL.

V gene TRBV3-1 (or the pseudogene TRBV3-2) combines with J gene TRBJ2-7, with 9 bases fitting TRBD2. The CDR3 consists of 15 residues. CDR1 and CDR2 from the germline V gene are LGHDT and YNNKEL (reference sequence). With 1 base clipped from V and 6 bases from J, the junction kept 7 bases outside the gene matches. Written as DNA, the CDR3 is TGTGCCAGCAGCCAAGTTGCTAGCGGGATTGGCGAGCAGTACTTC. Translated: CASSQVASGIGEQYF.

The CDR3 DNA reads as TGTGCCAGCAGAGCGGACCGCAATCAGCCCCAGCATTTT. Its translation: CASRADRNQPQHF. The rearrangement joins TRBV2 to TRBJ1-5; D gene ambiguous. CDR3 length: 13 residues. Trimming took 6 bases from V and 2 from J, leaving 8 bases between them. Germline CDR1 and CDR2: SNHLY and FYNNEI.

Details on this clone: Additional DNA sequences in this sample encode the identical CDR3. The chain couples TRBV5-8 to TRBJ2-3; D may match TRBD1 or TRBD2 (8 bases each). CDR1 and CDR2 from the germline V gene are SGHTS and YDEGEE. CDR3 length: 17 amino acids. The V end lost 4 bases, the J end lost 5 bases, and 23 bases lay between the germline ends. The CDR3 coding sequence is TGTGCCAGCAGCCCCGGGACAGGTCTGCTAGCGGGAGATACGCAGTATTTT. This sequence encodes CASSPGTGLLAGDTQYF.

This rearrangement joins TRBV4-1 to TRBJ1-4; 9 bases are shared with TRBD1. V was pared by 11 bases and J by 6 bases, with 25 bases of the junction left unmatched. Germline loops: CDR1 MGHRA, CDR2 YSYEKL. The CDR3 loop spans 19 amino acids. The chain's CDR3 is CAPSQQGAIVGSVDEKLFF. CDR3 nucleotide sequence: TGCGCCCCCAGCCAACAGGGGGCCATAGTTGGATCGGTGGATGAAAAACTGTTTTTT.

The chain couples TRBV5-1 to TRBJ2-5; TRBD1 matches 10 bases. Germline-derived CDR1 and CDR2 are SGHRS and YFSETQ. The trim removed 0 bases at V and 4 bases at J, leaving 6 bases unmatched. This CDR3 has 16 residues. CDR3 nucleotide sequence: TGCGCCAGCAGCTTGGGTACTCGACAGGGGGCAGAGACCCAGTACTTC. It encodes CASSLGTRQGAETQYF.

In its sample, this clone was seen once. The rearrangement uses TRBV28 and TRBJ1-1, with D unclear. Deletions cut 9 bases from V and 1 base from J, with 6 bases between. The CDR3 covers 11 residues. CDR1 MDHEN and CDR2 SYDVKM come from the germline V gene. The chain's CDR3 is CASQGNTEAFF. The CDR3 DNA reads TGTGCCAGTCAAGGGAACACTGAAGCTTTCTTT.

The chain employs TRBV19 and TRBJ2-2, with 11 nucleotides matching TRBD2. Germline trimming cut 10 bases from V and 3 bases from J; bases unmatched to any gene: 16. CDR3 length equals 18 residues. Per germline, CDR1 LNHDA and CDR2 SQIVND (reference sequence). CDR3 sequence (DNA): TGTGCCACTAGGCGGTTTAGCGGGAGGGTCGGGGACACCGGGGAGCTGTTTTTT. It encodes CATRRFSGRVGDTGELFF.

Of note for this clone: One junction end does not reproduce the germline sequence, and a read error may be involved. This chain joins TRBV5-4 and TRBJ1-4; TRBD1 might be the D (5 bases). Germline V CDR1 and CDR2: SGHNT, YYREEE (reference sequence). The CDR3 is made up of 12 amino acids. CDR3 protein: CASSSTGTHGVF. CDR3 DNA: TGTGCCAGCAGCTCTACGGGGACCCACGGGGTTTTT.

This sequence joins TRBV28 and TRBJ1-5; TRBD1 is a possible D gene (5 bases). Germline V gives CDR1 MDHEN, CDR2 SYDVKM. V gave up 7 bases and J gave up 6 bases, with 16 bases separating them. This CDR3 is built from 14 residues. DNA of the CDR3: TGTGCCAGCACCACCGGGACGGTGATTCAGCCCCAGCATTTT. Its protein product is CASTTGTVIQPQHF. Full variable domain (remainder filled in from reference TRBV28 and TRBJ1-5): DVKVTQSSRYLVKRTGEKVFLECVQDMDHENMFWYRQDPGLGLRLIYFSYDVKMKEKGDIPEGYSVSREKKERFSLILESASTNQTSMYLCASTTGTVIQPQHFGDGTRLSIL.

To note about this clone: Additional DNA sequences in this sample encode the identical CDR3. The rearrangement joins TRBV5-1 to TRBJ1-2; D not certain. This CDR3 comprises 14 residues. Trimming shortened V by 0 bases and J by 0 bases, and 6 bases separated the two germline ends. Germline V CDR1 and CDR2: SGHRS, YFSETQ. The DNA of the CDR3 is TGCGCCAGCAGCTTGGAGGCGGCTAACTATGGCTACACCTTC. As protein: CASSLEAANYGYTF.

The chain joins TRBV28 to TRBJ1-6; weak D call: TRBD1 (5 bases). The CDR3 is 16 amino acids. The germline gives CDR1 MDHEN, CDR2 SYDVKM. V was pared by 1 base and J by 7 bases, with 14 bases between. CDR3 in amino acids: CASSLFGGAGNSPLHF. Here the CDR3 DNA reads TGTGCCAGCAGTTTATTCGGGGGAGCGGGCAATTCACCCCTCCACTTT.

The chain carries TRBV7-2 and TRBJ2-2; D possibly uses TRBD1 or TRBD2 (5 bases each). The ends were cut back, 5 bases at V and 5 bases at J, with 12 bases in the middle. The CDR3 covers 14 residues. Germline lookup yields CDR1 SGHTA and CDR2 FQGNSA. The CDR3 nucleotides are TGTGCCAGCAGCCTGGGACGTCGGACCGGGGAGCTGTTTTTT. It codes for CASSLGRRTGELFF.

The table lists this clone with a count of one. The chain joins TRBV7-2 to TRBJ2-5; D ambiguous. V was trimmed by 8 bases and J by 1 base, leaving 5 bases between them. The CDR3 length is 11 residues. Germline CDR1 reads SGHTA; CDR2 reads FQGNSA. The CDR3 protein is CASARQETQYF. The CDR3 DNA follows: TGTGCCAGCGCGCGCCAAGAGACCCAGTACTTC.

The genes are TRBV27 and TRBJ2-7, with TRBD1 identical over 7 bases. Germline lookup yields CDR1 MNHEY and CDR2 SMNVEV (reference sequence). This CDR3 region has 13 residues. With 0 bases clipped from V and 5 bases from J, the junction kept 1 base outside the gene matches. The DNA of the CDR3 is TGTGCCAGCAGTTTATCGAGGGGGCACGAGCAGTACTTC. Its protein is CASSLSRGHEQYF.

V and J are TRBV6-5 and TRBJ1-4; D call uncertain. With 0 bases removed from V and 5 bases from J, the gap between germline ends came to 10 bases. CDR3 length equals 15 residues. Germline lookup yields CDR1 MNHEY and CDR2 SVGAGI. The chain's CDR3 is CASSYSIGRNEKLFF. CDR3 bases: TGTGCCAGCAGTTACTCGATTGGCAGAAATGAAAAACTGTTTTTT.